Sequencing of this T cell receptor (beta chain) was carried out in a study of blood T cell repertoires in COVID-19. In the study overall: Samples came from the United States, Italy and Spain, spanning acute and convalescent COVID-19. T cells, B-cell-depleted T cells, or PBMCs provided the cDNA or gDNA that served as material.

This clone was detected many times. The V end lost 0 bases, the J end lost 10 bases, and 14 bases lay between the germline ends. The germline CDR1 and CDR2 sequences are SGHRS and YFSETQ. The CDR3 has 15 residues. Under the authors' procedure: Estimation of nucleated cell counts was performed using reference gene primer amplification. Sequenced by immunoSEQ multiplex PCR; TCRdb stores in-frame clones only, minus some. The V and J calls and the clone size are those of that table, but D and trimming were determined from the DNA. The sample lists about 240,000 clones; roughly 80% were seen once. The sequenced sample was peripheral blood. The V and J genes are TRBV5-1 and TRBJ1-6, with a possible D match to TRBD1 (6 bases). This TCR came from a woman older than 75 with acute or convalescent COVID-19. The CDR3 here is CASSLGPVQGSPLHF. Here the CDR3 DNA reads TGCGCCAGCAGCTTGGGGCCGGTGCAGGGGTCACCCCTCCACTTT.